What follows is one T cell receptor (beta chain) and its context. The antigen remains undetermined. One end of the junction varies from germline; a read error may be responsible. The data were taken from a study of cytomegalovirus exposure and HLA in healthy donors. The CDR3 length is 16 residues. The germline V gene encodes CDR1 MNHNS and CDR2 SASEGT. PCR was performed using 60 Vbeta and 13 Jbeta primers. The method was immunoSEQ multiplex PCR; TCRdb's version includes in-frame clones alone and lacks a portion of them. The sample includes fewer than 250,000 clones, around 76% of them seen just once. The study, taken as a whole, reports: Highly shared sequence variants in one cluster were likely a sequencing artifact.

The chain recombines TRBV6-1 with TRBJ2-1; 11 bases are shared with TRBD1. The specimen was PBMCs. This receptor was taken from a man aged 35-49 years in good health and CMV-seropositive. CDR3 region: CASTESGTGGINEQFF. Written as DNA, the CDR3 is TGTGCCAGCACTGAAAGCGGGACAGGGGGGATAAATGAGCAGTTCTTC.